The next 15 T cell receptor beta chains were all read from a single sample in a study of T cells in Graves' hyperthyroidism and ophthalmopathy. Researchers amplified the TCR beta CDR3 regions from RNA transcripts. The study used the HTBI primer set for a first-round RT-PCR of the TCR CDR3. Via MiXCR, TCRdb re-called the multiplex PCR reads, giving one row per CDR3 protein. Of under 800,000 distinct CDR3 sequences listed, around 15% are singletons. The sample comprised blood. Receptors were obtained from a woman younger than 30 with Graves' hyperthyroidism.

The chain combines TRBV27 with TRBJ1-5; D might be TRBD1 (5 bases). Germline V lookup: CDR1 MNHEY, CDR2 SMNVEV (reference sequence). The CDR3 runs to 15 residues. Trimming took 7 bases from V and 2 from J, leaving 15 bases between them. For the CDR3, the DNA is TGTGCCAGCAAGGAGGTGGGGGTTCGCAATCAGCCCCAGCATTTT. Translation gives CASKEVGVRNQPQHF.

This clonotype was counted only a few times. The chain recombines TRBV7-9 with TRBJ2-7, with D unresolved. CDR1 is SEHNR and CDR2 is FQNEAQ in the germline V gene (reference sequence). The V gene lost 1 base and the J gene lost 0 bases, with 13 bases spanning the gap. This CDR3 spans 16 amino acids. CDR3 sequence (DNA): TGTGCCAGCAGCTTAGGGATCCCCACGACCTCCTACGAGCAGTACTTC. Residues: CASSLGIPTTSYEQYF.

The rearrangement joins TRBV14 to TRBJ2-5; TRBD2 matches at 7 bases. The CDR3 contains 15 residues. Unmatched junction bases numbered 6, after V lost 0 bases and J lost 5 bases. In germline, CDR1 is SGHDN, CDR2 FVKESK. CDR3 protein: CASSQDREASETQYF. The CDR3 nucleotides read TGTGCCAGCAGCCAAGACCGGGAGGCTAGCGAGACCCAGTACTTC.

Many counts were recorded for this clonotype. The genes are TRBV2 and TRBJ1-1; no clear D. CDR1 and CDR2 from the germline V gene are SNHLY and FYNNEI. V was shortened by 2 bases and J by 0 bases, with 13 bases between the two germline ends. The CDR3 loop spans 16 amino acids. Here the CDR3 DNA reads TGTGCCAGCAGTGAAACACTAACGGCCGTGAACACTGAAGCTTTCTTT. Its translation: CASSETLTAVNTEAFF. Full variable domain (rest looked up from reference TRBV2 and TRBJ1-1): EPEVTQTPSHQVTQMGQEVILRCVPISNHLYFYWYRQILGQKVEFLVSFYNNEISEKSEIFDDQFSVERPDGSNFTLKIRSTKLEDSAMYFCASSETLTAVNTEAFFGQGTRLTVV.

This clonotype was counted between two and nine times. V gene TRBV20-1 combines with J gene TRBJ2-3; 8 nucleotides agree with TRBD2. With V trimmed by 4 bases and J by 3 bases, 15 bases remained unmatched. CDR3 length equals 17 residues. CDR1 DFQATT and CDR2 SNEGSKA come from the germline V gene (reference sequence). The CDR3 region is CSAKRPWGLGSTDTQYF. The CDR3 coding sequence is TGCAGTGCTAAACGCCCGTGGGGACTAGGAAGTACAGATACGCAGTATTTT.

This clonotype was found a few times. The chain employs TRBV9 and TRBJ2-7; D call uncertain. CDR3 length: 14 residues. The V gene lost 0 bases and the J gene lost 1 base, with 8 bases spanning the gap. CDR1 SGDLS and CDR2 YYNGEE come from the germline V gene. The CDR3 loop is CASSVEAESYEQYF. The CDR3, as DNA: TGTGCCAGCAGCGTAGAGGCGGAATCCTACGAGCAGTACTTC.

This clonotype has only a few counts. The V and J genes are TRBV19 and TRBJ2-2; 7 bases agree with TRBD2. This CDR3 is built from 15 residues. With V trimmed by 4 bases and J by 6 bases, 8 bases remained unmatched. CDR1 is LNHDA, CDR2 SQIVND, per germline (reference sequence). DNA of the CDR3: TGTGCCAGTAGTACGATGGGAGGGGATGCCGGGGAGCTGTTTTTT. Its protein product is CASSTMGGDAGELFF.

This clonotype was counted a few times. The chain has TRBV19 and TRBJ2-5, with 7 bases fitting TRBD1. CDR1 and CDR2 from the germline V gene are LNHDA and SQIVND (reference sequence). The J segment lost 2 bases and the V segment lost 5 bases, leaving 11 bases of the junction unmatched. The CDR3 is 16 residues long. CDR3 nucleotides: TGTGCCAGTAGTCAATGGGACAGAAACAAACAAGAGACCCAGTACTTC. This sequence encodes CASSQWDRNKQETQYF.

The V and J genes are TRBV6-1 and TRBJ2-3, with 8 bases lining up with TRBD2. Trimming removed 3 bases from V and 4 bases from J; junction bases left unmatched: 3. The CDR3 consists of 14 residues. CDR1 MNHNS and CDR2 SASEGT come from the germline V gene. Written as DNA, the CDR3 is TGTGCCAGCAGTGAGGGACTAGTCCCAGATACGCAGTATTTT. It encodes CASSEGLVPDTQYF.

This clonotype was recorded many times. The chain joins TRBV28 to TRBJ2-1; possibly TRBD2 for D (6 bases). CDR1 MDHEN and CDR2 SYDVKM come from the germline V gene. This CDR3 is 18 amino acids long. V lost 6 bases to trimming and J lost 0 bases, with 21 bases between them. CDR3: CASRSLASGPYSYNEQFF. CDR3 nucleotide sequence: TGTGCCAGCAGATCGCTAGCGTCAGGGCCCTACTCCTACAATGAGCAGTTCTTC.

This clonotype has at least ten counts. The J gene is TRBJ1-1, the V gene TRBV28; D gene ambiguous. Trimming removed 2 bases at V and 3 bases at J, with 4 bases between. From germline, CDR1 is MDHEN and CDR2 SYDVKM. The CDR3 covers 12 residues. The CDR3 DNA is TGTGCCAGCAGTTTAATGGACACTGAAGCTTTCTTT. It codes for CASSLMDTEAFF.

The CDR3 bases are TGTGCCAGCAGCGTAACTTCCGGGACAGGGGATGTGTCAGATACGCAGTATTTT. Translating it yields CASSVTSGTGDVSDTQYF. V gene TRBV7-9 combines with J gene TRBJ2-3; the match to TRBD1 covers 10 bases. With V trimmed by 5 bases and J by 4 bases, 15 bases remained unmatched. CDR1 is SEHNR, CDR2 FQNEAQ, per germline (reference sequence). The CDR3 has 18 amino acids. Full variable domain (remainder filled in from reference TRBV7-9 and TRBJ2-3): DTGVSQNPRHKITKRGQNVTFRCDPISEHNRLYWYRQTLGQGPEFLTYFQNEAQLEKSRLLSDRFSAERPKGSFSTLEIQRTEQGDSAMYLCASSVTSGTGDVSDTQYFGPGTRLTVL.

This clonotype has at least ten counts. The chain joins TRBV28 to TRBJ2-3; 12 nucleotides agree with TRBD2. The CDR3 loop spans 16 amino acids. The V gene end was trimmed by 4 bases and the J gene end by 4 bases; junction bases not matched to a gene: 6. The germline V gene encodes CDR1 MDHEN and CDR2 SYDVKM. The CDR3 coding sequence is TGTGCCAGCAGTTCCCACGGACTAGCGGGACCAGATACGCAGTATTTT. Translated: CASSSHGLAGPDTQYF.

CDR3 sequence: CASSYSGSGADTQYF. CDR3 DNA sequence: TGTGCCAGCAGCTACAGCGGGAGTGGCGCAGATACGCAGTATTTT. The chain carries TRBV7-9 and TRBJ2-3; 8 bases align to TRBD2. The CDR3 runs 15 residues. Per the germline V gene, CDR1 is SEHNR and CDR2 is FQNEAQ (reference sequence). V lost 4 bases, J lost 4 bases, and 7 bases stayed unmatched.

As for this clonotype: Relative to the germline gene, one junction end is altered; a read error may explain this. V is TRBV2 and J is TRBJ2-7, with 14 bases fitting TRBD2. The germline V gene encodes CDR1 SNHLY and CDR2 FYNNEI. This CDR3 is built from 13 residues. CDR3 bases: TGTACCAGCAGTGCGGGACTAGCGGGAGAGCGGTACTTC. This encodes CTSSAGLAGERYF.